The rows below give T cell receptor beta chains drawn from one sample of a study of blood T cell repertoires in COVID-19. Assay used: immunoSEQ multiplex PCR; TCRdb lists only in-frame clones, some missing. Found here are some 150,000 clones, about 80% of them singletons; the top ten hold less than 4%. Sequencing input: peripheral blood. The receptors here all came from a woman aged 55-70 years with acute or convalescent COVID-19. Each CDR3 is given with its conserved first and last residue. The D gene is left open where the match is weak. Part of the rows lack a size; the others show once, few, many or a class for expanded clones.

few | TRBJ1-4 | - | TRBV2 | TGTGCCAGCAGCGTGAATGAAAAACTGTTTTTT | CASSVNEKLFF
- | TRBJ1-2 | - | TRBV18 | TGTGCCAGCTCAGACAGGATTGGAAGGGCTAACTATGGCTACACCTTC | CASSDRIGRANYGYTF
- | TRBJ1-5 | - | TRBV27 | TGTGCCAGCAGTTTGATGGGGGGGGATCAGCCCCAGCATTTT | CASSLMGGDQPQHF
- | TRBJ2-1 | TRBD2 | TRBV3-1/TRBV3-2 | TGTGCCAGCAGCCAAGAAGGCTCTTCTAGCGGGAGGCGGAATGAGCAGTTCTTC | CASSQEGSSSGRRNEQFF
- | TRBJ2-1 | - | TRBV7-8 | TGTGCCAGCAGCTTGAGGGAAAGCCCCAATGAGCAGTTCTTC | CASSLRESPNEQFF
- | TRBJ2-2 | TRBD2 | TRBV6-5 | TGTGCCAGCAGAGCGGGAGGGTTAACCGGGGAGCTGTTTTTT | CASRAGGLTGELFF
- | TRBJ1-5 | - | TRBV6-6 | TGTGCCAGCAGTACCACAGGGAGAGTGGATCAGCCCCAGCATTTT | CASSTTGRVDQPQHF
- | TRBJ1-1 | - | TRBV6-2/TRBV6-3 | TGTGCCAGCAGTTACCGGGGGGCGAACACTGAAGCTTTCTTT | CASSYRGANTEAFF
- | TRBJ1-3 | - | TRBV6-6 | TGTGCCAGCAGTCCCCCTCAGACAGGCTCTGGAAACACCATATATTTT | CASSPPQTGSGNTIYF
few | TRBJ2-2 | - | TRBV2 | TGTGCCAGCAGGAAGGGGACTGCTAACACCGGGGAGCTGTTTTTT | CASRKGTANTGELFF
- | TRBJ2-5 | - | TRBV27 | TGTGCCAGCAGTTTGCAGGGGGGAGGAGAGACCCAGTACTTC | CASSLQGGGETQYF
- | TRBJ2-7 | TRBD2 | TRBV18 | TGTGCCAGCTCACCAAGCAGCGGGGGAACCTACGAGCAGTACTTC | CASSPSSGGTYEQYF
few | TRBJ2-5 | TRBD2 | TRBV27 | TGTGCCAGCAGGGTTTTAGCGGGAGGTCGAGAGACCCAGTACTTC | CASRVLAGGRETQYF
- | TRBJ2-1 | TRBD2 | TRBV27 | TGTGCCAGCAGCTCTAGCGGGAGATGGAATGAGCAGTTCTTC | CASSSSGRWNEQFF
few | TRBJ2-3 | TRBD1 | TRBV4-3 | TGCGCCAGCAGCCAGGAACGGACAGGGGGCACAGATACGCAGTATTTT | CASSQERTGGTDTQYF
- | TRBJ2-3 | - | TRBV27 | TGTGCCAGCAGTTTTTACTCAGATACGCAGTATTTT | CASSFYSDTQYF
- | TRBJ1-1 | - | TRBV7-9 | TGTGCCAGCAGCTTACAGGGCGCGGTGGAAGCTTTCTTT | CASSLQGAVEAFF
- | TRBJ1-2 | - | TRBV27 | TGTGCCAGTAAATCGGTCGGGGTCTATGGCTACACCTTC | CASKSVGVYGYTF
- | TRBJ2-1 | TRBD2 | TRBV12-5 | TGTGCTAGTGCCCTAGCGGGAGGCTATGAGCAGTTCTTC | CASALAGGYEQFF
- | TRBJ2-3 | TRBD2 | TRBV27 | TGTGCCAGCAGTTTTACGGGAGGGTCATTAGTAACGGATACGCAGTATTTT | CASSFTGGSLVTDTQYF
- | TRBJ1-6 | - | TRBV27 | TGTGCCAGCAGTTTCGCACAGAGCTCCTATAATTCACCCCTCCACTTT | CASSFAQSSYNSPLHF
once | TRBJ1-1 | - | TRBV7-3 | TGTGCCAGCAGCTTAAGAGACAGGAGTGAAGCTTTCTTT | CASSLRDRSEAFF
- | TRBJ2-7 | - | TRBV5-1 | TGCGCCAGCAGCCCGGGCGGGTTTAATAGCAGTTACGAGCAGTACTTC | CASSPGGFNSSYEQYF
- | TRBJ2-3 | - | TRBV5-1 | TGCGCCAGCAGCATATCTGGGGGGAGAGCAGATACGCAGTATTTT | CASSISGGRADTQYF
few | TRBJ1-1 | - | TRBV10-3 | TGTGCCATCAGTACAGACGGATTTGAAGCTTTCTTT | CAISTDGFEAFF